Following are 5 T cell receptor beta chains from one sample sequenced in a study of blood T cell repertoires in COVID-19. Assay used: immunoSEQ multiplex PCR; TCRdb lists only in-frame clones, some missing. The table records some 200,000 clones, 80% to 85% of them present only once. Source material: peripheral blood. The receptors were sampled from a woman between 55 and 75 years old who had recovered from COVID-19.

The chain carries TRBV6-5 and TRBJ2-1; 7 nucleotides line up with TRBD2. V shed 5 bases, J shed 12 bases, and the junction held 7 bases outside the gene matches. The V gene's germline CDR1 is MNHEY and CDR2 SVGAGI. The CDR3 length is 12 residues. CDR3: CASSTITGGQFF. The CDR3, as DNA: TGTGCCAGCAGTACCATCACGGGGGGGCAGTTCTTC.

The CDR3 here is CASSKGMNTEAFF. DNA for the CDR3: TGTGCCAGCAGTAAGGGGATGAACACTGAAGCTTTCTTT. This chain uses TRBV6-5 with TRBJ1-1, with D tentatively TRBD1 (5 bases). This CDR3 has 13 amino acids. Germline-derived CDR1 and CDR2 are MNHEY and SVGAGI. The V end was cut by 5 bases, the J end by 0 bases, with 7 bases between.

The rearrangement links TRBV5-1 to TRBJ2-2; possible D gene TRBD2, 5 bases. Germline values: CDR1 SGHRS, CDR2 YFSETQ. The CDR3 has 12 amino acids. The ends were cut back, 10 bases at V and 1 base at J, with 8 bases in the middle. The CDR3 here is CASTRNTGELFF. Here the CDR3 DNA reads TGCGCCTCTACTAGGAACACCGGGGAGCTGTTTTTT.

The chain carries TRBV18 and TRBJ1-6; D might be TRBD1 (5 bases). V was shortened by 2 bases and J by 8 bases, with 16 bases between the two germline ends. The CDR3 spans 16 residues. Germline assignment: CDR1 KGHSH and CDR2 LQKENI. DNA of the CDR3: TGTGCCAGCTCACCAAGCGGGCAGCAGGGTGATTCACCCCTCCACTTT. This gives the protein CASSPSGQQGDSPLHF. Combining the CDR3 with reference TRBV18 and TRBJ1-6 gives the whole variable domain NAGVMQNPRHLVRRRGQEARLRCSPMKGHSHVYWYRQLPEEGLKFMVYLQKENIIDESGMPKERFSAEFPKEGPSILRIQQVVRGDSAAYFCASSPSGQQGDSPLHFGNGTRLTVT.

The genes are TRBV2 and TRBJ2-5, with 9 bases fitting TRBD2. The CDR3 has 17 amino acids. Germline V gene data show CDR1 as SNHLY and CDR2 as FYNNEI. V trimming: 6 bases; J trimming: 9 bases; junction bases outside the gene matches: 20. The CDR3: CASSQGASGALTGAQYF. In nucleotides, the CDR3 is TGTGCCAGCAGCCAAGGGGCTAGCGGGGCGCTCACGGGGGCCCAGTACTTC.